One sample yielded the 27 T cell receptor beta chains listed below, sequenced in a study of siplizumab effects on memory and regulatory T cells. The repertoire was sequenced with immunoSEQ multiplex PCR; TCRdb's copy has only in-frame clones and lacks some. The sample carries some 110,000 clones, about 94% recorded once. Sequencing was performed on non-Treg CD4+ T cells sorted from blood. The receptors shown here come from a human donor in good health.

The chain carries TRBV5-6 and TRBJ1-2; D not resolved. The germline CDR1 and CDR2 sequences are SGHDT and YYEEEE. This CDR3 has 11 amino acids. V lost 4 bases, J lost 8 bases, and 9 bases lay in between. CDR3 region: CASSARGGYTF. The CDR3 DNA sequence: TGTGCCAGCAGCGCACGAGGAGGCTACACCTTC.

The rearrangement joins TRBV5-4 to TRBJ2-3; no clear D gene. Deletions cut 1 base from V and 6 bases from J, with 3 bases between. CDR1 and CDR2 from the germline V gene are SGHNT and YYREEE (reference sequence). This CDR3 comprises 11 residues. The DNA for the CDR3 is TGTGCCAGCAGCTTGCTGGATACGCAGTATTTT. As protein: CASSLLDTQYF.

The sample holds one count of this clone. This chain connects TRBV7-9 to TRBJ1-1; D is unclear. This CDR3 spans 13 amino acids. V was trimmed by 5 bases and J by 3 bases, leaving 10 bases between them. Germline V gene sequence: CDR1 SEHNR, CDR2 FQNEAQ (reference sequence). The CDR3 reads CASSPSQDTEAFF. CDR3 nucleotide sequence: TGTGCCAGCAGCCCCAGCCAAGACACTGAAGCTTTCTTT.

This chain joins TRBV29-1 and TRBJ1-2; weak D call: TRBD1 (5 bases). Trimming cost V 4 bases and J 6 bases, with 15 bases left between them. CDR3 length: 13 residues. Per the germline V gene, CDR1 is SQVTM and CDR2 is ANQGSEA. The CDR3: CSVVGETVNGYTF. Written as DNA, the CDR3 is TGCAGCGTTGTAGGGGAGACAGTCAATGGCTACACCTTC.

Here the CDR3 DNA reads TGTGCCACCACCCGGGAACTAGCGGGGGGGCAAGATACGCAGTATTTT. Amino acid sequence: CATTRELAGGQDTQYF. The J gene is TRBJ2-3, the V gene TRBV15, with 13 positions matching TRBD2. Germline V gene lookup returns CDR1 LNHNV and CDR2 YYDKDF (reference sequence). V lost 7 bases, J lost 5 bases, and 9 bases stayed unmatched. The CDR3 has 16 residues. The complete variable domain, with remaining parts taken from reference TRBV15 and TRBJ2-3, reads DAMVIQNPRYQVTQFGKPVTLSCSQTLNHNVMYWYQQKSSQAPKLLFHYYDKDFNNEADTPDNFQSRRPNTSFCFLDIRSPGLGDTAMYLCATTRELAGGQDTQYFGPGTRLTVL.

The chain combines TRBV25-1 with TRBJ1-1; 8 positions match TRBD1. The V gene end was trimmed by 3 bases and the J gene end by 1 base; junction bases not matched to a gene: 7. The germline CDR1 and CDR2 sequences are MGHDK and SYGVNS. CDR3 size: 16 residues. The CDR3 coding sequence is TGTGCCAGCAGTGATTCCAGGGGGCGCGGGAACACTGAAGCTTTCTTT. It specifies CASSDSRGRGNTEAFF.

V is TRBV12-5 and J is TRBJ1-6; D perhaps matches TRBD1 (5 bases). V shed 7 bases and J shed 4 bases, with 14 bases lying between them. This CDR3 is 15 amino acids long. Germline CDR1 reads LGHNT; CDR2 reads FRNRAP. The chain's CDR3 is CASVEGTGYNSPLHF. The CDR3 DNA is TGTGCTAGTGTCGAAGGGACGGGGTATAATTCACCCCTCCACTTT.

The J gene is TRBJ2-7, the V gene TRBV25-1, with 7 bases aligning to TRBD1. The CDR3 length is 17 residues. Looked up from germline, CDR1 is MGHDK and CDR2 is SYGVNS. V shed 2 bases and J 1 base; nucleotides not matched to a gene: 11. CDR3 bases: TGTGCCAGCAGTGAAGACCACCCGGGACAGAGTTCCTACGAGCAGTACTTC. It yields the protein CASSEDHPGQSSYEQYF.

V and J are TRBV5-8 and TRBJ2-1, with no clear D. Trimming pared 0 bases from V and 15 bases from J, leaving 10 bases between. The CDR3 has 11 residues. CDR1 is SGHTS, CDR2 YDEGEE, per germline. This CDR3 reads CASSLVWPRFF. The CDR3 coding sequence is TGTGCCAGCAGCTTGGTATGGCCCCGGTTCTTC.

The J gene is TRBJ2-3, the V gene TRBV7-9; 9 bases match TRBD2. The V gene's germline CDR1 is SEHNR and CDR2 FQNEAQ (reference sequence). The CDR3 consists of 14 residues. The trim removed 6 bases at V and 4 bases at J, leaving 5 bases unmatched. The CDR3 DNA sequence: TGTGCCAGCAGGGAATTAGCGGGAGCAGATACGCAGTATTTT. It translates to CASRELAGADTQYF.

The chain is built from TRBV6-1 and TRBJ1-2; no definite D call. V dropped 1 base and J dropped 1 base, with 7 bases sitting between them. The CDR3 sequence is 14 residues long. Looked up from germline, CDR1 is MNHNS and CDR2 is SASEGT. The CDR3, as DNA: TGTGCCAGCAGTGAAGAGACTGATAACTATGGCTACACCTTC. Its translation: CASSEETDNYGYTF.

The chain combines TRBV2 with TRBJ1-5; 8 bases align to TRBD1. This CDR3 region has 14 residues. Germline V gene data show CDR1 as SNHLY and CDR2 as FYNNEI. V lost 6 bases to trimming and J lost 7 bases; unmatched junction nucleotides: 8. The CDR3: CASSDDRGWQPQHF. In DNA, the CDR3 is TGTGCCAGCAGCGATGACAGGGGATGGCAGCCCCAGCATTTT.

This clone appeared once. This chain links TRBV5-1 with TRBJ2-7; D not certain. The CDR3 spans 16 residues. With 2 bases removed from V and 4 bases from J, the gap between germline ends came to 19 bases. Germline lookup yields CDR1 SGHRS and CDR2 YFSETQ. The CDR3 bases are TGCGCCAGCAGCTTCGACCGGTCAGCAACTCCTTACGAGCAGTACTTC. It codes for CASSFDRSATPYEQYF. The full variable domain, completed using reference TRBV5-1 and TRBJ2-7, is KAGVTQTPRYLIKTRGQQVTLSCSPISGHRSVSWYQQTPGQGLQFLFEYFSETQRNKGNFPGRFSGRQFSNSRSEMNVSTLELGDSALYLCASSFDRSATPYEQYFGPGTRLTVT.

This chain connects TRBV7-9 to TRBJ2-7, with 11 bases matching TRBD2. The CDR3 consists of 14 residues. Germline V gives CDR1 SEHNR, CDR2 FQNEAQ (reference sequence). The J segment lost 3 bases and the V segment lost 8 bases, leaving 6 bases of the junction unmatched. CDR3 sequence (DNA): TGTGCCAGCGACTTCGGGACTAGCGGCTACGAGCAGTACTTC. Its translation: CASDFGTSGYEQYF.

This chain connects TRBV6-5 to TRBJ2-6; the D is unclear. V dropped 0 bases and J dropped 1 base, with 1 base sitting between them. Germline V gene sequence: CDR1 MNHEY, CDR2 SVGAGI. The CDR3 consists of 14 residues. The DNA for the CDR3 is TGTGCCAGCAGTTACTCTTCTGGGGCCAACGTCCTGACTTTC. Translation: CASSYSSGANVLTF.

The chain has TRBV12-5 and TRBJ1-5; D not resolved. The CDR3 loop spans 12 amino acids. Looked up from germline, CDR1 is LGHNT and CDR2 is FRNRAP. With 8 bases removed from V and 10 bases from J, the gap between germline ends came to 15 bases. The CDR3 coding sequence is TGTGCTAGTAACGCTGGGCCCCTTCCCCAGCATTTT. It specifies CASNAGPLPQHF.

The chain links TRBV18 to TRBJ1-2; a weak D match, TRBD1 (6 bases). This CDR3 is built from 13 residues. The V gene's germline CDR1 is KGHSH and CDR2 LQKENI. The ends were cut back, 8 bases at V and 5 bases at J, with 15 bases in the middle. CDR3: CASQGQSVYGYTF. The CDR3 DNA follows: TGTGCCAGCCAAGGACAGAGCGTTTATGGCTACACCTTC.

This sequence joins TRBV7-9 and TRBJ1-5; 9 bases are shared with TRBD1. Germline lookup yields CDR1 SEHNR and CDR2 FQNEAQ (reference sequence). The CDR3 runs 16 residues. Trimming at V came to 5 bases and at J to 2 bases, leaving 7 bases not matched to a gene. The CDR3 sequence is CASSLSDRGGNQPQHF. CDR3 in DNA: TGTGCCAGCAGCCTCTCGGACAGGGGTGGCAATCAGCCCCAGCATTTT.

The rearrangement uses TRBV20-1 and TRBJ2-7; a possible D gene is TRBD2 (6 bases). Germline-derived CDR1 and CDR2 are DFQATT and SNEGSKA (reference sequence). The CDR3 loop spans 11 amino acids. V dropped 1 base and J dropped 12 bases, with 13 bases sitting between them. The CDR3 region has the DNA TGCAGTGCTAGAGCCGGGGACTTCTCGTACTTC. Its protein product is CSARAGDFSYF.

V gene TRBV27 combines with J gene TRBJ2-7; D ambiguous. The CDR3 runs to 15 residues. CDR1 and CDR2 from the germline V gene are MNHEY and SMNVEV (reference sequence). V gave up 4 bases and J gave up 2 bases, with 15 bases separating them. The CDR3: CASSSASANTYEQYF. CDR3 nucleotides: TGTGCCAGCAGTTCGGCGTCCGCCAATACCTACGAGCAGTACTTC.

The chain recombines TRBV5-1 with TRBJ1-2; D gene ambiguous. The germline CDR1 and CDR2 sequences are SGHRS and YFSETQ. V gave up 6 bases and J gave up 2 bases, with 11 bases separating them. The CDR3 has 13 amino acids. The CDR3 sequence is CASKEVGNYGYTF. The CDR3 nucleotides read TGCGCCAGCAAGGAGGTGGGGAACTATGGCTACACCTTC.

By frequency in the sample, this clone is medium-sized. The V and J genes are TRBV18 and TRBJ1-1; D not resolved. Looked up from germline, CDR1 is KGHSH and CDR2 is LQKENI. Between the trimmed V and J ends, which lost 0 bases and 8 bases, there was a span of 10 bases. The CDR3 has 13 residues. CDR3 sequence (DNA): TGTGCCAGCTCACCACCGATGAGGAGGGAAGCTTTCTTT. Translated: CASSPPMRREAFF.

The chain couples TRBV4-1 to TRBJ1-4, with a possible D match to TRBD1 (6 bases). CDR1 MGHRA and CDR2 YSYEKL come from the germline V gene. The CDR3 sequence is 13 residues long. The germline V and J ends were trimmed by 4 bases and 8 bases, with 11 bases remaining between them. For the CDR3, the DNA is TGCGCCAGCAGCCGGCGGGACACCGAAAAACTGTTTTTT. Translating gives CASSRRDTEKLFF.

The chain couples TRBV7-9 to TRBJ1-2; D remains unclear. CDR1 is SEHNR, CDR2 FQNEAQ, per germline (reference sequence). This CDR3 has 13 residues. Trimming cost V 0 bases and J 4 bases, with 6 bases left between them. CDR3: CASSLAEGYGYTF. The CDR3 nucleotides read TGTGCCAGCAGCTTAGCGGAGGGCTATGGCTACACCTTC.

This chain uses TRBV5-1 with TRBJ1-3; 7 bases line up with TRBD1. The junction had 8 bases not matched to a gene; V was cut back by 4 bases and J by 4 bases. Germline loops: CDR1 SGHRS, CDR2 YFSETQ. This CDR3 spans 15 amino acids. CDR3 residues: CASSPATGSGNTIYF. The DNA for the CDR3 is TGCGCCAGCAGCCCGGCGACAGGGTCAGGAAACACCATATATTTT.

The J gene is TRBJ2-2, the V gene TRBV7-9; 7 nucleotides agree with TRBD1. With 7 bases clipped from V and 5 bases from J, the junction kept 10 bases outside the gene matches. Germline values: CDR1 SEHNR, CDR2 FQNEAQ (reference sequence). CDR3 length equals 15 residues. The chain's CDR3 is CASTVRQGGTGELFF. As DNA, the CDR3 is TGTGCCAGCACCGTCCGACAGGGCGGGACCGGGGAGCTGTTTTTT.

This chain joins TRBV20-1 and TRBJ1-2; D is uncertain. V was cut by 7 bases and J by 3 bases, with 6 bases left in between. The germline CDR1 and CDR2 sequences are DFQATT and SNEGSKA (reference sequence). The CDR3 loop spans 10 amino acids. CDR3 DNA: TGCAGTGGTGGAGACTATGGCTACACCTTC. Translation gives CSGGDYGYTF.